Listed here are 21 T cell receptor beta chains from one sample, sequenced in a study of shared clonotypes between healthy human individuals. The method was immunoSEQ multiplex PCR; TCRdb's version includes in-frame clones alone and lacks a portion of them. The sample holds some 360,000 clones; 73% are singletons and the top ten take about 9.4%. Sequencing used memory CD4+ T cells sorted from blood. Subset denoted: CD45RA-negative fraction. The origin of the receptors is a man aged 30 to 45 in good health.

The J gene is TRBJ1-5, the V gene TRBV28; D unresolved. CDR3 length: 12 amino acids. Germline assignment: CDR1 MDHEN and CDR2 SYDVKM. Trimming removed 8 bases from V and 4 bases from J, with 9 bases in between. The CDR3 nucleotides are TGTGCCAGCGGACGACCTAATCAGCCCCAGCATTTT. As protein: CASGRPNQPQHF.

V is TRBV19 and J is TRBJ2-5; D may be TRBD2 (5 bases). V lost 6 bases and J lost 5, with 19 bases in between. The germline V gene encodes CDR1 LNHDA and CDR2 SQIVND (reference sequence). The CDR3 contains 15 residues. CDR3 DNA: TGTGCCAGTAGCCTCGACCGGGGATGGAGTGAGACCCAGTACTTC. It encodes CASSLDRGWSETQYF.

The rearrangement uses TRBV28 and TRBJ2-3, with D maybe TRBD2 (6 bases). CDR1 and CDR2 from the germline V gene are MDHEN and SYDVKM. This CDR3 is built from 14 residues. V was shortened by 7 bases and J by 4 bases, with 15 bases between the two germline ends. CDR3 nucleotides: TGTGCCAGCACCCGAGCCGGGAGCTCAGATACGCAGTATTTT. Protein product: CASTRAGSSDTQYF.

The CDR3 sequence is CASSGMTEQFF. The CDR3 nucleotides read TGTGCCAGCAGTGGTATGACCGAGCAGTTCTTC. This chain joins TRBV2 and TRBJ2-1, with unresolved D. Trimming removed 4 bases from V and 10 bases from J, with 8 bases in between. Germline CDR1 reads SNHLY; CDR2 reads FYNNEI. The CDR3 runs to 11 residues. The whole variable domain, filled in from reference TRBV2 and TRBJ2-1, reads EPEVTQTPSHQVTQMGQEVILRCVPISNHLYFYWYRQILGQKVEFLVSFYNNEISEKSEIFDDQFSVERPDGSNFTLKIRSTKLEDSAMYFCASSGMTEQFFGPGTRLTVL.

Here the CDR3 reads CARSLAGARLRGPYNEQFF. In DNA, the CDR3 is TGTGCCAGAAGCTTGGCAGGGGCGAGACTCCGTGGCCCTTACAATGAGCAGTTCTTC. The gene calls are TRBV5-3 and TRBJ2-1; a possible D gene is TRBD1 (6 bases). TRBV5-3 qualifies as an ORF whose function is uncertain. The CDR3 extends over 19 amino acids. Trimming pared 0 bases from V and 4 bases from J, leaving 23 bases between.

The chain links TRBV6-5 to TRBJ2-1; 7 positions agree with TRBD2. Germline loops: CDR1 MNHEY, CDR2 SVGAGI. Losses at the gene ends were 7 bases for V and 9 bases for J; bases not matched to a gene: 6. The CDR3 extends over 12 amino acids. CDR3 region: CASKNRGVEQFF. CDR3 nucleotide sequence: TGTGCCAGCAAAAACCGGGGGGTTGAGCAGTTCTTC.

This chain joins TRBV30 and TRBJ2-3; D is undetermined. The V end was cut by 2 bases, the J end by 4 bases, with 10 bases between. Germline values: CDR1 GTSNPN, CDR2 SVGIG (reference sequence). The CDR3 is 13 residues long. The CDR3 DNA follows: TGTGCCTGGAGTTCAAGGGCCCCAGATACGCAGTATTTT. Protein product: CAWSSRAPDTQYF.

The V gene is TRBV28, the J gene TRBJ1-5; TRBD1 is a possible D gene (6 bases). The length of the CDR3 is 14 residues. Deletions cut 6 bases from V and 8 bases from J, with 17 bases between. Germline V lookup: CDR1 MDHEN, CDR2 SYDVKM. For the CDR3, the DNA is TGTGCCAGCAGGAGCCCAGGGGCTCAAGAGCCCCAGCATTTT. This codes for CASRSPGAQEPQHF.

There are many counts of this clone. CDR3 residues: CASSLATSSYEQYF. For the CDR3, the DNA is TGTGCCAGCAGCCTAGCTACGAGCTCCTACGAGCAGTACTTC. The V gene is TRBV9, the J gene TRBJ2-7; D is possibly TRBD2 (5 bases). Trimming removed 4 bases at V and 0 bases at J, with 11 bases between. Germline values: CDR1 SGDLS, CDR2 YYNGEE. This CDR3 is built from 14 residues.

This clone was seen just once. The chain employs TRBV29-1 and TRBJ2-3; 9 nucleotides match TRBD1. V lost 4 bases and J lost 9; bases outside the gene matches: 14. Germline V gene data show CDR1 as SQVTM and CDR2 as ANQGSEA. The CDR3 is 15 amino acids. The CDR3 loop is CSVVPRDSGTGTQYF. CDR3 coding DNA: TGCAGCGTTGTTCCCCGGGACTCGGGGACAGGGACGCAGTATTTT.

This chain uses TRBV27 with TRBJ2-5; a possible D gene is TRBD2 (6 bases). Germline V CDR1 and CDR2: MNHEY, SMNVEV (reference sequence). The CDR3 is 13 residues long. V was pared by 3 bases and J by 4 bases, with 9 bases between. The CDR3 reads CASSFTSRETQYF. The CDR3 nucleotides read TGTGCCAGCAGTTTTACTAGCAGAGAGACCCAGTACTTC.

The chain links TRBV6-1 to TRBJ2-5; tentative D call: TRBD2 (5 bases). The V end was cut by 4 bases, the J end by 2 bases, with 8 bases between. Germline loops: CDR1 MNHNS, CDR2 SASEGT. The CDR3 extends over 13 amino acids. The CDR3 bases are TGTGCCAGCAGTGGGACTCGACAAGAGACCCAGTACTTC. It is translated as CASSGTRQETQYF.

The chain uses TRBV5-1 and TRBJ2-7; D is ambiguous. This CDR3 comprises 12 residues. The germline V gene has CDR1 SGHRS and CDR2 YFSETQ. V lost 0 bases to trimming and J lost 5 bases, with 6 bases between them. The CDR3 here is CASSLAGHEQYF. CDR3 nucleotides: TGCGCCAGCAGCTTGGCCGGGCACGAGCAGTACTTC. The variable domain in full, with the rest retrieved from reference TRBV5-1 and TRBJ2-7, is KAGVTQTPRYLIKTRGQQVTLSCSPISGHRSVSWYQQTPGQGLQFLFEYFSETQRNKGNFPGRFSGRQFSNSRSEMNVSTLELGDSALYLCASSLAGHEQYFGPGTRLTVT.

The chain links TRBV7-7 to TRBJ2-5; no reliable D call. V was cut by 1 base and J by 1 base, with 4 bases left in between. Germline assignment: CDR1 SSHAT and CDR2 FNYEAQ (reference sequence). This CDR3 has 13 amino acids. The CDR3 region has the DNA TGTGCCAGCAGCTTAGGATTCCAAGAGACCCAGTACTTC. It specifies CASSLGFQETQYF.

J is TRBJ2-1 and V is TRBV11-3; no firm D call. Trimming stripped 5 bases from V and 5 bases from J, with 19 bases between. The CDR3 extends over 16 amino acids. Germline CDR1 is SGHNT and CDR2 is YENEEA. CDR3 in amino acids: CASSRESYDHNNEQFF. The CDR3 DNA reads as TGTGCCAGCAGCCGCGAATCCTATGACCATAACAATGAGCAGTTCTTC.

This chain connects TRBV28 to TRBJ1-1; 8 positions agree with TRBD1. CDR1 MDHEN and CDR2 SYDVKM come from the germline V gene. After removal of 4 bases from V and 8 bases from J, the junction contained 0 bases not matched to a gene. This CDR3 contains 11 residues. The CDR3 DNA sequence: TGTGCCAGCAGTTGGGACAGGGAAGCTTTCTTT. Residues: CASSWDREAFF. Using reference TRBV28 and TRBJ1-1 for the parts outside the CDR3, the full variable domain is DVKVTQSSRYLVKRTGEKVFLECVQDMDHENMFWYRQDPGLGLRLIYFSYDVKMKEKGDIPEGYSVSREKKERFSLILESASTNQTSMYLCASSWDREAFFGQGTRLTVV.

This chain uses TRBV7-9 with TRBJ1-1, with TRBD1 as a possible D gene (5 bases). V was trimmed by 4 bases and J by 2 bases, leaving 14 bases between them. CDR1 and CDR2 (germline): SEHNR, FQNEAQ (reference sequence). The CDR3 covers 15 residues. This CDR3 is CASSSAGTVNTEAFF. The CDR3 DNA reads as TGTGCCAGCAGCTCAGCCGGGACGGTCAACACTGAAGCTTTCTTT.

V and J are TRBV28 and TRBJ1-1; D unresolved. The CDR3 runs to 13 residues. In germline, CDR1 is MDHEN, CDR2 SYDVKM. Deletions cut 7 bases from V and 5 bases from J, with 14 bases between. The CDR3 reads CASTPPGRTEAFF. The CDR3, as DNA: TGTGCCAGCACCCCGCCCGGGAGGACTGAAGCTTTCTTT.

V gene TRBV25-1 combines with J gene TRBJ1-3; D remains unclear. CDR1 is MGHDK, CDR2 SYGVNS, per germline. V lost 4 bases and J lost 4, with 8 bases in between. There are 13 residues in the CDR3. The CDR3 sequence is CASSVKGGNTIYF. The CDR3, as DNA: TGTGCCAGCAGTGTTAAAGGGGGAAACACCATATATTTT.

DNA of the CDR3: TGTGCCAGCAGTGAAAAAAGAGCAGGGGGCGACGGGGAGCTGTTTTTT. This codes for CASSEKRAGGDGELFF. This chain uses TRBV2 with TRBJ2-2, with TRBD1 matching 8 bases. Looked up from germline, CDR1 is SNHLY and CDR2 is FYNNEI. CDR3 length: 16 residues. Losses at the gene ends were 2 bases for V and 7 bases for J; bases not matched to a gene: 9.

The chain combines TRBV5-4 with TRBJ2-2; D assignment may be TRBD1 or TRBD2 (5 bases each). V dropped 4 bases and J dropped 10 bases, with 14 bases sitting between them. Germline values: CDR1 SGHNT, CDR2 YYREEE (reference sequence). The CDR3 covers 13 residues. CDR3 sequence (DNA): TGTGCCAGCAGCCGGGACCCCCTTGAGGAGCTGTTTTTT. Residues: CASSRDPLEELFF.